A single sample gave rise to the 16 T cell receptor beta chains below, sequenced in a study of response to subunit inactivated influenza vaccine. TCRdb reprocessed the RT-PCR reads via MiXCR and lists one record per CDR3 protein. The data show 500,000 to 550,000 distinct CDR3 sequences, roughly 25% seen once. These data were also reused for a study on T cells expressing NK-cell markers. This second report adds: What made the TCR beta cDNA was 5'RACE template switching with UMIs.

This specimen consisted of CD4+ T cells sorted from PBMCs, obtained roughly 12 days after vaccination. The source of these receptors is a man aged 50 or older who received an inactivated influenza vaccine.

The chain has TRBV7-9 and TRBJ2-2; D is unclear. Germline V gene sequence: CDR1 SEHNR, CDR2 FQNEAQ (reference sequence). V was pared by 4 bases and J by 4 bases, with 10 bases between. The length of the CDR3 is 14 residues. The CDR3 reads CASSSMATTGELFF. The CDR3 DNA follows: TGTGCCAGCAGCTCTATGGCTACCACCGGGGAGCTGTTTTTT. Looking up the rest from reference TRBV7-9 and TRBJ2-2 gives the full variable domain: DTGVSQNPRHKITKRGQNVTFRCDPISEHNRLYWYRQTLGQGPEFLTYFQNEAQLEKSRLLSDRFSAERPKGSFSTLEIQRTEQGDSAMYLCASSSMATTGELFFGEGSRLTVL.

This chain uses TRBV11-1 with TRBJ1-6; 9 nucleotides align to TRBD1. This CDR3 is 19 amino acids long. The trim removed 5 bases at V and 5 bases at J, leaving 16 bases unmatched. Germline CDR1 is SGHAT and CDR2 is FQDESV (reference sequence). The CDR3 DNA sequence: TGTGCCAGCAGCCCTTACAGGGGGCATCGGGTGGACGATAATTCACCCCTCCACTTT. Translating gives CASSPYRGHRVDDNSPLHF.

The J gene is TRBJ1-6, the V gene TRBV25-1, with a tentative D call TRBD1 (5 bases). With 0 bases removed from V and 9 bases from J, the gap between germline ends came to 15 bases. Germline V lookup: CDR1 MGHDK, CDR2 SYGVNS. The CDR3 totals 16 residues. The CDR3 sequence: CASSEYSGRDGSPLHF. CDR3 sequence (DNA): TGTGCCAGCAGTGAATATTCCGGAAGGGACGGTTCACCCCTCCACTTT.

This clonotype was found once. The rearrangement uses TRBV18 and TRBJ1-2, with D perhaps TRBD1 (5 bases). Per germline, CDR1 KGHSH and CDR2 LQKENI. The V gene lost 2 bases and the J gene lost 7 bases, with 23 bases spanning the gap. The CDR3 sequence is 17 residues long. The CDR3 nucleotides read TGTGCCAGCTCACCATCATTTGGGACCACGCGACTGCGTGGCTACACCTTC. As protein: CASSPSFGTTRLRGYTF.

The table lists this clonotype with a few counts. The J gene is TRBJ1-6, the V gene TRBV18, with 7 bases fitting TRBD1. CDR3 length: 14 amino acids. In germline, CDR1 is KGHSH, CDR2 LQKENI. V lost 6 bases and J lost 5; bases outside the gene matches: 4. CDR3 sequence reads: CASSRDSDNSPLHF. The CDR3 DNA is TGTGCCAGCTCGCGGGACAGTGATAATTCACCCCTCCACTTT.

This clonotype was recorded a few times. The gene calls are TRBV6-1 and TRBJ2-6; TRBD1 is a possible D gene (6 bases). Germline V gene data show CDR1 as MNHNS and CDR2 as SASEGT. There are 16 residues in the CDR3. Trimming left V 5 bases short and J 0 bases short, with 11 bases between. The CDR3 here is CASSKTGASGANVLTF. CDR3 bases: TGTGCCAGCAGTAAGACAGGAGCCTCTGGGGCCAACGTCCTGACTTTC.

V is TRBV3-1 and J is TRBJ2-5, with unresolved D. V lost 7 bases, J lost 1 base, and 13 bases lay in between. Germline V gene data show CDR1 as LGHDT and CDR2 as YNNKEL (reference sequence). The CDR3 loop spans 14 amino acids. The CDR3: CASISGERQETQYF. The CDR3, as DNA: TGTGCCAGCATATCTGGGGAACGCCAAGAGACCCAGTACTTC.

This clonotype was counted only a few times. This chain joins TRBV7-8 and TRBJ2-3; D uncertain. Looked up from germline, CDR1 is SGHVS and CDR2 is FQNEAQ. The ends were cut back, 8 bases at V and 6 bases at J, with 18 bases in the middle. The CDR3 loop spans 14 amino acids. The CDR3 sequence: CASQHRYDADTQYF. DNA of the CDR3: TGTGCCAGCCAACACAGATATGACGCGGATACGCAGTATTTT. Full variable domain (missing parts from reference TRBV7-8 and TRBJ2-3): GAGVSQSPRYKVAKRGQDVALRCDPISGHVSLFWYQQALGQGPEFLTYFQNEAQLDKSGLPSDRFFAERPEGSVSTLKIQRTQQEDSAVYLCASQHRYDADTQYFGPGTRLTVL.

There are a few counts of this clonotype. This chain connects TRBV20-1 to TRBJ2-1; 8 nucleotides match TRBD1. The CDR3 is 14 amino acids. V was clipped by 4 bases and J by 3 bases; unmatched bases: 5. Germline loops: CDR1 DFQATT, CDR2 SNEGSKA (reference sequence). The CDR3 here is CSATQGGYYNEQFF. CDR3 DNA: TGCAGTGCTACACAGGGGGGTTACTACAATGAGCAGTTCTTC.

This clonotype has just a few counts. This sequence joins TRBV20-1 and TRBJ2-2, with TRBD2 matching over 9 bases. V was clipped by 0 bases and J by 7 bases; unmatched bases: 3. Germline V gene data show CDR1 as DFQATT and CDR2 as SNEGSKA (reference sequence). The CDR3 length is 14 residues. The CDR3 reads CSARDPAGGGELFF. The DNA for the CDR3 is TGCAGTGCTAGAGACCCAGCGGGAGGCGGGGAGCTGTTTTTT.

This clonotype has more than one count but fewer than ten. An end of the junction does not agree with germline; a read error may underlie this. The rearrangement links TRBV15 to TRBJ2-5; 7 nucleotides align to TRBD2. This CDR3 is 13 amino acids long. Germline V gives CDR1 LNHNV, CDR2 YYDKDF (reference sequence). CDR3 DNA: TGTGCCACCAGCAGGCTTCCGGGACTATTTCGTCTCTTC. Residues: CATSRLPGLFRLF.

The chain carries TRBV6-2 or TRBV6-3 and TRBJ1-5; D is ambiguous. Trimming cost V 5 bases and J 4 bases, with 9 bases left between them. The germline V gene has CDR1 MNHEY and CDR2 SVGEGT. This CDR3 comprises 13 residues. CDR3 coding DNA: TGTGCCAGCAGTGCGAACACGAATCAGCCCCAGCATTTT. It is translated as CASSANTNQPQHF.

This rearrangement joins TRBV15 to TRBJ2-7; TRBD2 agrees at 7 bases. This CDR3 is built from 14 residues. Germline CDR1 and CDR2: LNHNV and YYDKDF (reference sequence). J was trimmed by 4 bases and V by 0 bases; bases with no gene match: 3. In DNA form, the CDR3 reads TGTGCCACCAGCAGAGAAGGGAGGGTATACGAGCAGTACTTC. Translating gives CATSREGRVYEQYF.

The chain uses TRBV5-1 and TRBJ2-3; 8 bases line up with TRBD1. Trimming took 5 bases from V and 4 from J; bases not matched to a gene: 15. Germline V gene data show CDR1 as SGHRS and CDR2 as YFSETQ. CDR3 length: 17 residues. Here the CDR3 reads CASSPRTQGARADTQYF. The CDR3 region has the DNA TGCGCCAGCAGTCCCCGTACTCAGGGGGCCCGGGCAGATACGCAGTATTTT. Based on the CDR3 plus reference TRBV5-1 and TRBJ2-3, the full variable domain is KAGVTQTPRYLIKTRGQQVTLSCSPISGHRSVSWYQQTPGQGLQFLFEYFSETQRNKGNFPGRFSGRQFSNSRSEMNVSTLELGDSALYLCASSPRTQGARADTQYFGPGTRLTVL.

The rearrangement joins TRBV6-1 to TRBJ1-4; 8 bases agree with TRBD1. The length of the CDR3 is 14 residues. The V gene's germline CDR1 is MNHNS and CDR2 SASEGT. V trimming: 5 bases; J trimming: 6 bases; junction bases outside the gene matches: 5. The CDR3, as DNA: TGTGCCAGCAGTAGACAGGGGAGGGATGAAAAACTGTTTTTT. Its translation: CASSRQGRDEKLFF.

CDR3 DNA sequence: TGCGCCAGCAGCTTGGCCATGGGGGCCGGGAGCACTGAAGCTTTCTTT. It is translated as CASSLAMGAGSTEAFF. The chain carries TRBV5-1 and TRBJ1-1, with TRBD1 as a possible D gene (6 bases). Germline V gene lookup returns CDR1 SGHRS and CDR2 YFSETQ. This CDR3 has 16 residues. Trimming stripped 0 bases from V and 4 bases from J, with 16 bases between.